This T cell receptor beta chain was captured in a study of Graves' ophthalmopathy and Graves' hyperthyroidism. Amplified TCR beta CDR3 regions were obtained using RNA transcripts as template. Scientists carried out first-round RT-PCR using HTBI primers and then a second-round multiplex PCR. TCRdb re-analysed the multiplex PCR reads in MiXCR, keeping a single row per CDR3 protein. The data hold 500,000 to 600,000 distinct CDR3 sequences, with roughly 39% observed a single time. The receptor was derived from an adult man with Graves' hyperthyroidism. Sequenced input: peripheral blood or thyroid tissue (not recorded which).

The CDR3, as DNA: TGTGCCAGCAGCTCGCTGCCCGGGACTAGCGGGCGGAAATCCTACGAGCAGTACTTC. Its protein is CASSSLPGTSGRKSYEQYF. The rearrangement links TRBV2 to TRBJ2-7; TRBD2 aligns across 12 bases. Germline V lookup: CDR1 SNHLY, CDR2 FYNNEI. This CDR3 spans 19 amino acids. V gave up 6 bases and J gave up 1 base; unmatched junction bases: 16.